A selection of T cell receptor beta chains follows, all from one sample in a study of PD-1 blockade in classical Hodgkin lymphoma. The method was immunoSEQ multiplex PCR; TCRdb's version includes in-frame clones alone and lacks a portion of them. The repertoire holds over 50,000 clones, with 65% to 85% as singletons. The source was peripheral blood mononuclear cells (PBMCs), collected at baseline. The receptors originated from a human donor with classical Hodgkin lymphoma. Both conserved end residues are part of each CDR3. Each record gives: J gene, D gene, V gene, clone size, CDR3 DNA, CDR3 protein. The D gene is left open where the match is weak. Not every row has a clone size; where given, it reads once, few, many or a size class.

>TRBJ2-1|TRBD2|TRBV6-5|.
TGTGCCAGCAGGACTAGCGGGGGGAACAATGAGCAGTTCTTC
CASRTSGGNNEQFF
>TRBJ2-5|.|TRBV20-1|.
TGCAGTGTCGGGAAAAGGGAGACCCAGTACTTC
CSVGKRETQYF
>TRBJ1-1|.|TRBV4-3|.
TGCGCCAGCACATCTTCCAAAAACCCCAGCCCTGAAGCTTTCTTT
CASTSSKNPSPEAFF
>TRBJ2-3|.|TRBV4-1|.
TGCGCCAGCAGCCTCCGCAAGGGCCTAAGCACAGATACGCAGTATTTT
CASSLRKGLSTDTQYF
>TRBJ1-5|.|TRBV6-5|.
TGTGCCAGCGGGATGGTGCAGGGAAATCAGCCCCAGCATTTT
CASGMVQGNQPQHF
>TRBJ1-2|.|TRBV19|.
TGTGCCAGTAGTTCCGACATCTATGGCTACACCTTC
CASSSDIYGYTF
>TRBJ1-1|.|TRBV30|few
TGTGCCTGGAGTTTTCAACCCCTATCTGAAGCTTTCTTT
CAWSFQPLSEAFF
>TRBJ2-3|.|TRBV6-4|.
TGTGCCAGCAGTGACTCGGTCGACAGCACAGATACGCAGTATTTT
CASSDSVDSTDTQYF
>TRBJ2-1|TRBD2|TRBV6-1|.
TGTGCCAGCAGTGGCCCGGGACTAACCTACAATGAGCAGTTCTTC
CASSGPGLTYNEQFF
>TRBJ1-5|.|TRBV6-4|.
TGTGCCAGATGCATTTGGTGGAGAGGGAGCAATCAGCCCCAGCATTTT
CARCIWWRGSNQPQHF
>TRBJ2-2|.|TRBV30|.
TGTGCCTGGAGTTTTTGGGGAGCGGGCACCGGGGAGCTGTTTTTT
CAWSFWGAGTGELFF
>TRBJ1-2|.|TRBV29-1|.
TGCAGCGTTGAATGGCCCAGCGGCTATGGCTACACCTTC
CSVEWPSGYGYTF
>TRBJ1-5|.|TRBV28|.
TGTGCCAGCAGTTTTCCGTTTATAAATCAGCCCCAGCATTTT
CASSFPFINQPQHF
>TRBJ2-5|.|TRBV11-3|.
TGTGCCAGCAGCTTCGTTAGGGGCGCACAGACCCAGTACTTC
CASSFVRGAQTQYF
>TRBJ2-1|.|TRBV7-2|.
TGTGCCAGCACCGTTTTCCCGGTCGGTGAGCAGTTCTTC
CASTVFPVGEQFF
>TRBJ2-1|TRBD2|TRBV5-1|.
TGCGCCAGCAGCGTACCCGGGACTAGCGGAACCCATAGCTCCTACAATGAGCAGTTCTTC
CASSVPGTSGTHSSYNEQFF
>TRBJ1-1|TRBD1|TRBV5-8|.
TGTGCCAGCAGACCCGACAGGGGGCCTCCTGAAGCTTTCTTT
CASRPDRGPPEAFF
>TRBJ1-4|.|TRBV20-1|.
TGCAGTGCTAGGTTCGTCGAAAAACTGTTTTTT
CSARFVEKLFF
>TRBJ1-5|.|TRBV19|few
TGTGCCAGTAGCCCGGGCTTCAATCAGCCCCAGCATTTT
CASSPGFNQPQHF
>TRBJ2-1|TRBD2|TRBV2|.
TGTGCCAGCAGACAAGAAAAGGGCAGCGGGAGATCGGCCTACAATGAGCAGTTCTTC
CASRQEKGSGRSAYNEQFF
>TRBJ2-5|TRBD2|TRBV7-9|.
TGTGCCAGCAGCTCCCTCGGACTAGTACGGGAGACCCAGTACTTC
CASSSLGLVRETQYF
>TRBJ2-5|.|TRBV15|.
TGTGCCACCAGCACTCGACAGGTCCAAGAGACCCAGTACTTC
CATSTRQVQETQYF
>TRBJ2-7|.|TRBV6-5|.
TGTGCCAGCAGTTACCTGGGTAACCGGAACGAGCAGTACTTC
CASSYLGNRNEQYF
>TRBJ2-2|.|TRBV6-5|.
TGTGCCAGCAGTGCAGCGGTTAACGGGGAGCTGTTTTTT
CASSAAVNGELFF
>TRBJ2-1|TRBD2|TRBV5-4|.
TGTGCCAGCAGCTCAGGGACTAGCGGAGGTGAGCAGTTCTTC
CASSSGTSGGEQFF
>TRBJ2-4|.|TRBV13|few
TGTGCCACCGGGAGAGAAAACATTCAGTACTTC
CATGRENIQYF
>TRBJ2-1|.|TRBV20-1|few
TGCAGTGCGTCCTCCTACAATGAGCAGTTCTTC
CSASSYNEQFF
>TRBJ2-1|TRBD2|TRBV15|.
TGTGCCACCAGCGGCGGGAGTACGATCAATGAGCAGTTCTTC
CATSGGSTINEQFF
>TRBJ2-5|TRBD1|TRBV5-4|.
TGTGCCAGCAGCGCCGCAGGGGGCGAAGAGACCCAGTACTTC
CASSAAGGEETQYF
>TRBJ1-4|.|TRBV19|.
TGTGCCAGTAGTTTGGGACAACTATGGGCTAATGAAAAACTGTTTTTT
CASSLGQLWANEKLFF